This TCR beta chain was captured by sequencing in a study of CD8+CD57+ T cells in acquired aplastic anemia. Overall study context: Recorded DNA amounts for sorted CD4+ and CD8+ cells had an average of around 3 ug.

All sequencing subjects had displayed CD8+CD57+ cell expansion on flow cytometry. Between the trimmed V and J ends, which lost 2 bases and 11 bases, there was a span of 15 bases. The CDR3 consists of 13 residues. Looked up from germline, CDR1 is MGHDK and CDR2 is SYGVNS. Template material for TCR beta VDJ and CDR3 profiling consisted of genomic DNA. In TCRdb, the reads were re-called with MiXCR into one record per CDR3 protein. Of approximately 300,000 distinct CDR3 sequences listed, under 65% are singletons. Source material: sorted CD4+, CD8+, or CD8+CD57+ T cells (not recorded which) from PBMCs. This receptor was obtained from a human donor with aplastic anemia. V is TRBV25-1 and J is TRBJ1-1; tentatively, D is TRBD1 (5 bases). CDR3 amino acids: CASSEGEAGNAFF. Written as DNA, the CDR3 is TGTGCCAGCAGTGAAGGGGAGGCAGGGAATGCTTTCTTT.